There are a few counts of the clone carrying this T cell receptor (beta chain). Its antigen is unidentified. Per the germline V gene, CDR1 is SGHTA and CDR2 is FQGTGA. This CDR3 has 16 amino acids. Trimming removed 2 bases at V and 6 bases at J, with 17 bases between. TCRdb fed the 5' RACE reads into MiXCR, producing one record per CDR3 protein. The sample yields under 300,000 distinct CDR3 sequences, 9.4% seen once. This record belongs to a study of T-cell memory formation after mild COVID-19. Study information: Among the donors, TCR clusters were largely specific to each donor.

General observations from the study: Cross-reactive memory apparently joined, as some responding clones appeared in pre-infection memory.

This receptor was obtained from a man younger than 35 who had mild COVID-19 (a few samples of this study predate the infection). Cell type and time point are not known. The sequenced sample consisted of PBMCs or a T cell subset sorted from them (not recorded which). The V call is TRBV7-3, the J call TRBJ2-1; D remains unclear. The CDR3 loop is CASSLEATSGRNEQFF. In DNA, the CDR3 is TGTGCCAGCAGCTTAGAGGCGACATCTGGGCGCAATGAGCAGTTCTTC. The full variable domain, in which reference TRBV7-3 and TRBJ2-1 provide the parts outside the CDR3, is GAGVSQTPSNKVTEKGKYVELRCDPISGHTALYWYRQSLGQGPEFLIYFQGTGAADDSGLPNDRFFAVRPEGSVSTLKIQRTERGDSAVYLCASSLEATSGRNEQFFGPGTRLTVL.